The rows below give T cell receptor beta chains drawn from one sample of a study of cytomegalovirus exposure and HLA in healthy donors. Method: immunoSEQ multiplex PCR; TCRdb's copy keeps in-frame clones and lacks some. The table shows 70,000 to 85,000 clones, with approximately 74% occurring only once. The sequenced sample was PBMCs. These receptors all come from a man aged 40-49 years in good health and CMV-seropositive. The conserved cysteine and the conserved F or W are not part of the CDR3 here.

V gene | CDR3 protein
TRBV11-2 | ASSLAGGRVEKLF
TRBV2 | ATRRDSYNEQF
TRBV28 | ASSLLAGVGYGYT
TRBV27 | ASSMPHGTGMGGYT
TRBV19 | ASSTWANEKLF
TRBV6-1 | ATDSGTGSYNEQF
TRBV29-1 | SVETGEQY
TRBV6-4 | ASRTGEAGELF
TRBV10-1 | ASSGESEQF
TRBV29-1 | SVDTGITGRDGYT
TRBV2 | ASRVTSGANNEQF
TRBV19 | ASRRTGPQETQY
TRBV30 | AWTLKGTDNYEQY
TRBV6-5 | ASSRTGAYEQY
TRBV7-8 | ASSPRRLGLARFSYNEQF
TRBV5-8 | ASSLLAQY
TRBV28 | ASSLAGGYEQY
TRBV19 | ASSPSVGQGRTGELF
TRBV7-2 | ASSLVSGGSTGELF
TRBV28 | ASSNGQESEKLF
TRBV28 | ASSLPTGGYQPQH
TRBV19 | ASTSRQGFNEQF
TRBV9 | ASSVSGEGEQF